The next 10 T cell receptor beta chains were all read from a single sample in a study of T cells after yellow fever vaccination. Via MiXCR, TCRdb re-called the 5' RACE reads, giving one row per CDR3 protein. The sample has approximately 110,000 distinct CDR3 sequences, 7.4% seen once; the top ten hold 2% to 3%. The material sequenced was CD4+ T cells sorted from PBMCs, taken more than 8 days after the first yellow fever vaccination. These TCRs come from a man younger than 30 who received the YFV17D yellow fever vaccine.

This clonotype showed up many times. CDR3 coding DNA: TGCAGCGTTGTAGTCCCCTCAGGATTCTACGAGCAGTACTTC. It codes for CSVVVPSGFYEQYF. The chain is built from TRBV29-1 and TRBJ2-7; D is ambiguous. The germline CDR1 and CDR2 sequences are SQVTM and ANQGSEA. The CDR3 covers 14 residues. Trimming took off 4 bases at V and 3 bases at J, with 16 bases between the two ends.

This clonotype was detected many times. The chain joins TRBV5-5 to TRBJ1-4; D is unresolved. The V and J ends lost 5 bases and 5 bases respectively, with 10 bases between them. Germline V gene data show CDR1 as SGHKS and CDR2 as YYEKEE (reference sequence). The CDR3 is made up of 13 amino acids. The CDR3 sequence is CASRRVLNEKLFF. For the CDR3, the DNA is TGTGCCAGCAGACGCGTCCTGAATGAAAAACTGTTTTTT.

This clonotype came up many times. J is TRBJ2-5 and V is TRBV25-1; tentatively, D is TRBD1 (5 bases). Between the trimmed V and J ends, which lost 1 base and 5 bases, there was a span of 14 bases. This CDR3 is 15 amino acids long. The germline CDR1 and CDR2 sequences are MGHDK and SYGVNS. The CDR3 DNA reads as TGTGCCAGCAGTGAATTTGGACATAAAGGGGAGACCCAGTACTTC. Residues: CASSEFGHKGETQYF.

This clonotype was seen at least ten times. The genes are TRBV5-1 and TRBJ2-7, with no clear D. With 1 base removed from V and 6 bases from J, the gap between germline ends came to 11 bases. Germline V gives CDR1 SGHRS, CDR2 YFSETQ. The CDR3 consists of 13 residues. The CDR3 region is CASSLLSATEQYV. CDR3 DNA: TGCGCCAGCAGCTTGCTAAGTGCTACCGAGCAGTACGTC.

The chain couples TRBV9 to TRBJ1-6; unclear D gene. The CDR3 length is 13 residues. Germline V lookup: CDR1 SGDLS, CDR2 YYNGEE. Deletions cut 0 bases from V and 10 bases from J, with 8 bases between. CDR3 in DNA: TGTGCCAGCAGCGTAGTTCCCGGCTCACCCCTCCACTTT. Its translation: CASSVVPGSPLHF.

Ten or more counts support this clonotype. V usage is TRBV20-1 and J usage is TRBJ2-1; D is perhaps TRBD2 (6 bases). CDR1 is DFQATT and CDR2 is SNEGSKA in the germline V gene (reference sequence). The length of the CDR3 is 17 residues. The V gene lost 1 base and the J gene lost 1 base, with 17 bases spanning the gap. CDR3: CSARVGIGGNSYNEQFF. CDR3 coding DNA: TGCAGTGCTAGAGTGGGAATTGGGGGGAATTCCTACAATGAGCAGTTCTTC.

Ten or more counts support this clonotype. The CDR3 protein is CASSLRRGDNNEQFF. In nucleotides, the CDR3 is TGTGCCAGCAGCTTAAGGCGGGGGGACAACAATGAGCAGTTCTTC. The chain carries TRBV7-9 and TRBJ2-1; TRBD2 agrees at 8 bases. Germline lookup yields CDR1 SEHNR and CDR2 FQNEAQ (reference sequence). V gave up 2 bases and J gave up 5 bases; unmatched junction bases: 5. The CDR3 spans 15 residues.

The CDR3 is CASSSYPGPKTEAFF. The DNA of the CDR3 is TGCGCCAGCAGCTCCTACCCGGGACCGAAGACTGAAGCTTTCTTT. This chain connects TRBV5-1 to TRBJ1-1, with a tentative D call TRBD1 (5 bases). Trimming took 3 bases from V and 5 from J, leaving 17 bases between them. The CDR3 runs to 15 residues. CDR1 SGHRS and CDR2 YFSETQ come from the germline V gene.

This clonotype was counted many times. The junction differs from germline at one of its ends, possibly a read error. The J gene is TRBJ1-1, the V gene TRBV3-1; TRBD1 matches 8 bases. Germline assignment: CDR1 LGHDT and CDR2 YNNKEL (reference sequence). The CDR3 contains 16 residues. CDR3 amino acids: CASSRNEQDRGGEVFF. CDR3 bases: TGTGCCAGCAGCCGAAACGAACAAGACAGGGGTGGTGAAGTTTTCTTT.

This clonotype has a count of ten or more. The chain recombines TRBV20-1 with TRBJ2-3; 8 nucleotides align to TRBD2. Germline lookup yields CDR1 DFQATT and CDR2 SNEGSKA (reference sequence). Germline trimming cut 3 bases from V and 2 bases from J; bases unmatched to any gene: 10. CDR3 length equals 16 residues. CDR3 bases: TGCAGTGCTAGGAGCAGAGCGGGGGACTACACAGATACGCAGTATTTT. This sequence encodes CSARSRAGDYTDTQYF.